The 12 T cell receptor beta chains given below trace back to one sample, sequenced in a study of T cells in localized non-small cell lung cancer (dated by TCRdb to the early 2020s). The library was produced with the immunoSEQ multiplex PCR assay. The clones in this table, taken by TCRdb from immuneACCESS, are in-frame only. Not every clone is retained; where verified, under half of the shortfall comes from an unresolved V gene, and the cause of the rest is unknown. Counted in this sample were 90,000 to 100,000 clones; approximately 90% of them appeared once. The leading ten clones occupy approximately 4% of the sample. Material: PBMCs, obtained before any cancer treatment. The receptors originated from a woman between 40 and 69 years old with stage II squamous cell lung carcinoma.

The genes are TRBV28 and TRBJ1-1, with a possible D match to TRBD1 (6 bases). The CDR3 is 13 residues long. The V end was cut by 7 bases, the J end by 5 bases, with 14 bases between. Germline V gene sequence: CDR1 MDHEN, CDR2 SYDVKM. CDR3 in amino acids: CASKLRGRTEAFF. As DNA, the CDR3 is TGTGCCAGCAAACTCAGGGGCCGGACTGAAGCTTTCTTT.

The rearrangement links TRBV9 to TRBJ2-7; D unclear. Germline CDR1 SGDLS, CDR2 YYNGEE. V was trimmed by 0 bases and J by 1 base, leaving 8 bases between them. The CDR3 is 14 amino acids. The CDR3 spells CASSVGGPSYEQYF. The CDR3 region has the DNA TGTGCCAGCAGCGTAGGGGGTCCTTCCTACGAGCAGTACTTC.

The rearrangement joins TRBV6-1 to TRBJ1-2; D gene unclear. V gave up 7 bases and J gave up 6 bases, with 12 bases separating them. The CDR3 loop spans 12 amino acids. Germline values: CDR1 MNHNS, CDR2 SASEGT. CDR3 nucleotides: TGTGCCAGCACCCTAACGACACATGGCTACACCTTC. Amino acid sequence: CASTLTTHGYTF.

The chain employs TRBV28 and TRBJ2-1; 7 bases align to TRBD1. V shed 6 bases and J 7 bases; nucleotides not matched to a gene: 9. The germline V gene has CDR1 MDHEN and CDR2 SYDVKM. This CDR3 has 14 amino acids. CDR3 nucleotide sequence: TGTGCCAGCAGCCGATACACAGGGGCGAATGAGCAGTTCTTC. It encodes CASSRYTGANEQFF.

Details on this clone: The junction departs from germline at one end; a sequencing error may be responsible. The chain couples TRBV14 to TRBJ1-4; the D gene is possibly TRBD1 (5 bases). The CDR3 consists of 14 residues. Germline V CDR1 and CDR2: SGHDN, FVKESK. The CDR3 sequence: CASSQGGTIEKLFF. The DNA of the CDR3 is TGTGCCAGCAGCCAAGGAGGGACTATTGAAAAACTGTTTTTT.

The V gene is TRBV5-1, the J gene TRBJ2-2; 9 bases map to TRBD2. The CDR3 loop spans 17 amino acids. Trimming cost V 4 bases and J 0 bases; bases outside gene matches: 7. From germline, CDR1 is SGHRS and CDR2 YFSETQ. The CDR3 nucleotides are TGCGCCAGCAGCCGGTGGCTAGCGGGGCCGAACACCGGGGAGCTGTTTTTT. Translated: CASSRWLAGPNTGELFF.

The chain links TRBV19 to TRBJ2-7; tentatively, D is TRBD2 (6 bases). The CDR3 covers 14 residues. Looked up from germline, CDR1 is LNHDA and CDR2 is SQIVND (reference sequence). V was trimmed by 7 bases and J by 3 bases, leaving 16 bases between them. The CDR3 loop is CASKAGAGGYEQYF. The DNA of the CDR3 is TGTGCCAGTAAGGCCGGGGCCGGGGGCTACGAGCAGTACTTC.

The chain has TRBV7-4 and TRBJ1-5; D may be TRBD1 (5 bases). CDR3 length: 9 residues. The germline CDR1 and CDR2 sequences are SGHVT and SQSDAQ. V was cut by 11 bases and J by 7 bases, with 6 bases left in between. CDR3: CAGGQPQHF. The CDR3 coding sequence is TGTGCCGGGGGGCAGCCCCAGCATTTT.

A single count supports this clone. The chain has TRBV19 and TRBJ2-2; D possibly corresponds to TRBD1 (6 bases). There are 17 residues in the CDR3. Germline CDR1 LNHDA, CDR2 SQIVND (reference sequence). The V end was cut by 7 bases, the J end by 2 bases, with 20 bases between. CDR3 amino acids: CASTTDTGTLNTGELFF. The CDR3 coding sequence is TGTGCCAGTACCACTGATACAGGGACACTCAACACCGGGGAGCTGTTTTTT.

The table lists this clone with a few counts. V usage is TRBV4-1 and J usage is TRBJ1-2; D is ambiguous. The CDR3 is 15 residues long. The V gene lost 4 bases and the J gene lost 7 bases, with 19 bases spanning the gap. Germline V gene sequence: CDR1 MGHRA, CDR2 YSYEKL. Here the CDR3 reads CASSRLTPPPTGYTF. CDR3 nucleotide sequence: TGCGCCAGCAGCCGGCTAACGCCACCACCTACTGGCTACACCTTC.

This chain uses TRBV18 with TRBJ2-7; maybe TRBD1 (6 bases). Trimming stripped 3 bases from V and 4 bases from J, with 28 bases between. The CDR3 has 19 amino acids. Germline assignment: CDR1 KGHSH and CDR2 LQKENI. CDR3 sequence reads: CASSPPIDIDQGPFYEQYF. The CDR3 DNA sequence: TGTGCCAGCTCACCCCCGATTGATATTGACCAGGGGCCCTTTTACGAGCAGTACTTC.

The chain carries TRBV19 and TRBJ2-7, with 9 bases matching TRBD1. Germline V gene data show CDR1 as LNHDA and CDR2 as SQIVND (reference sequence). This CDR3 has 13 amino acids. V lost 6 bases and J lost 5; bases outside the gene matches: 5. For the CDR3, the DNA is TGTGCCAGTAGGGACAGGGGTGGAAACGAGCAGTACTTC. This gives the protein CASRDRGGNEQYF.